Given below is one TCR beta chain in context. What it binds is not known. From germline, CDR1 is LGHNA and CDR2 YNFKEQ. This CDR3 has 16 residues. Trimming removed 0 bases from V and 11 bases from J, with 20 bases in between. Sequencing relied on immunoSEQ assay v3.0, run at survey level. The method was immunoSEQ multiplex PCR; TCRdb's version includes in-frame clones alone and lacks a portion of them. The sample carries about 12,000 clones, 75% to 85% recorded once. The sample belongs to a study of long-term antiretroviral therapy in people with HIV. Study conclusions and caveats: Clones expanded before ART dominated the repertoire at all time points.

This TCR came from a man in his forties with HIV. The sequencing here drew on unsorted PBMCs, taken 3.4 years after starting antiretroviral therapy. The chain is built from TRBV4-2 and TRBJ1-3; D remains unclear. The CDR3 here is CASSQDSGSFGRSIYF. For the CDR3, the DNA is TGTGCCAGCAGCCAAGATTCTGGCAGTTTTGGTCGCTCCATATATTTT.